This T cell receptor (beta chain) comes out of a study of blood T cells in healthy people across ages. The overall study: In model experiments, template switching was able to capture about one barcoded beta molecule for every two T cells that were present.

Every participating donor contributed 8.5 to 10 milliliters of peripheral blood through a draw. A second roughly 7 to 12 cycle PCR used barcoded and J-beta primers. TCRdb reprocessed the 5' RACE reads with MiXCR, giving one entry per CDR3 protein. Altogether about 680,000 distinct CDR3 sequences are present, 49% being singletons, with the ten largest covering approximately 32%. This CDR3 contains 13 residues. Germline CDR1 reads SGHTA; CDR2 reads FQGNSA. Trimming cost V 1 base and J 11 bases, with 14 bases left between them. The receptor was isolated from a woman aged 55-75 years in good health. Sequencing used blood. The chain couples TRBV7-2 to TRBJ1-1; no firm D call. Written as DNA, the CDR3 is TGTGCCAGCAGCTTAGATCGGTACACGGCGGCTTTCTTT. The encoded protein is CASSLDRYTAAFF.